The rows below give T cell receptor beta chains drawn from one sample of a study of shared clonotypes between healthy human individuals. TCRdb keeps only in-frame clones here, not all; method: immunoSEQ multiplex PCR. The data show approximately 2.4 million clones, approximately 96% seen once. What was sequenced was naive CD4+ T cells sorted from blood. Receptors originate from a man younger than 35 in good health. The CDR3 runs from the conserved cysteine through the conserved F or W. The order of the fields is D gene, V gene, clone size, J gene, CDR3 protein, CDR3 DNA. D genes are given only for firm matches. A clone size is listed for some rows: how often the clone was seen (once, few, many), or a class if it is expanded.

.	TRBV5-1	.	TRBJ2-5	CASSLNSRETQYF	TGCGCCAGCAGCTTGAACAGCCGGGAGACCCAGTACTTC
TRBD1	TRBV30	.	TRBJ2-1	CAWRPGTGGREQFF	TGTGCCTGGAGACCCGGGACAGGGGGGCGTGAGCAGTTCTTC
.	TRBV18	.	TRBJ1-2	CASSPESANYGYTF	TGTGCCAGCTCACCAGAATCTGCTAACTATGGCTACACCTTC
TRBD2	TRBV5-4	once	TRBJ2-3	CASSHRLAGHGTDTQYF	TGTGCCAGCAGCCATCGACTAGCGGGTCACGGGACAGATACGCAGTATTTT
.	TRBV2	.	TRBJ2-5	CASSLETQYF	TGTGCCAGCAGTTTGGAGACCCAGTACTTC
.	TRBV9	.	TRBJ1-2	CASSPDTGNYGYTF	TGTGCCAGCAGCCCAGACACCGGTAACTATGGCTACACCTTC
.	TRBV30	.	TRBJ2-5	CAWSKGVKETQYF	TGTGCCTGGAGTAAGGGGGTTAAAGAGACCCAGTACTTC
.	TRBV19	.	TRBJ2-2	CASTKGVANTGELFF	TGTGCCAGTACCAAGGGTGTTGCGAACACCGGGGAGCTGTTTTTT
TRBD1	TRBV28	.	TRBJ1-5	CASRTGSQPQHF	TGTGCCAGCAGGACAGGGAGTCAGCCCCAGCATTTT
TRBD2	TRBV4-1	.	TRBJ2-1	CASSQGGGMGASGGLDEQFF	TGCGCCAGCAGCCAGGGAGGCGGGATGGGAGCTAGCGGGGGGCTCGATGAGCAGTTCTTC
.	TRBV4-1	.	TRBJ1-2	CASSRRQEVYGYTF	TGCGCCAGCAGCCGAAGACAGGAAGTCTATGGCTACACCTTC
TRBD1	TRBV2	.	TRBJ2-1	CASSPGQKTFGDEQFF	TGTGCCAGCAGCCCGGGACAGAAGACGTTCGGGGATGAGCAGTTCTTC
.	TRBV19	once	TRBJ2-5	CASQRRGRRETQYF	TGTGCCAGTCAAAGGAGGGGTCGTCGAGAGACCCAGTACTTC
.	TRBV20-1	.	TRBJ2-3	CSASSTDTQYF	TGCAGTGCCAGCAGCACAGATACGCAGTATTTT
TRBD1	TRBV6-5	.	TRBJ2-7	CASSPGQGALEQYF	TGTGCCAGCAGTCCGGGACAGGGGGCCCTGGAGCAGTACTTC
TRBD1	TRBV4-1	.	TRBJ2-5	CASSPPGTVQETQYF	TGCGCCAGCAGCCCACCCGGGACAGTGCAAGAGACCCAGTACTTC
TRBD1	TRBV28	.	TRBJ1-1	CASSLHQGASEAFF	TGTGCCAGCAGTTTGCATCAGGGGGCGTCTGAAGCTTTCTTT
TRBD1	TRBV27	.	TRBJ2-7	CASRRQGGLYEQYF	TGTGCCAGCAGAAGACAGGGGGGTCTGTACGAGCAGTACTTC
TRBD2	TRBV5-5	.	TRBJ2-5	CATGGLAGLETQYF	TGTGCCACCGGTGGACTAGCGGGATTGGAGACCCAGTACTTC
.	TRBV7-2	.	TRBJ1-6	CASSLNRDSPLHF	TGTGCCAGCAGCTTAAACAGAGATTCACCCCTCCACTTT
.	TRBV7-9	.	TRBJ1-6	CASSLEQGGSLHF	TGTGCCAGCAGCTTAGAGCAGGGTGGATCCCTCCACTTT
.	TRBV28	.	TRBJ1-2	CASSLLTLQGGYTF	TGTGCCAGCAGTTTATTGACGCTTCAGGGGGGCTACACCTTC
.	TRBV19	.	TRBJ1-5	CASSARVGNQPQHF	TGTGCCAGTAGTGCCCGGGTGGGCAATCAGCCCCAGCATTTT
TRBD2	TRBV4-2	.	TRBJ2-3	CASSQEQTRGGADTQYF	TGTGCCAGCAGCCAAGAGCAGACGCGGGGAGGGGCAGATACGCAGTATTTT
TRBD2	TRBV7-9	.	TRBJ2-1	CASSLLGGRLENEQFF	TGTGCCAGCAGCTTGCTCGGCGGGAGGTTGGAGAATGAGCAGTTCTTC
TRBD1	TRBV9	.	TRBJ2-3	CASSVGQTDTQYF	TGTGCCAGCAGCGTGGGACAGACAGATACGCAGTATTTT
TRBD2	TRBV5-4	.	TRBJ2-2	CASSLAGGNTGELFF	TGTGCCAGCAGCTTAGCGGGGGGGAACACCGGGGAGCTGTTTTTT
.	TRBV5-4	.	TRBJ2-7	CASSLQNSYEQYF	TGTGCCAGCAGCTTACAAAACTCCTACGAGCAGTACTTC
.	TRBV9	.	TRBJ1-6	CASSVASGDKKDSPLHF	TGTGCCAGCAGCGTGGCTAGTGGGGACAAGAAGGACTCACCCCTCCACTTT
.	TRBV28	.	TRBJ1-1	CASSPTVPVEAFF	TGTGCCAGCAGTCCCACCGTCCCCGTTGAAGCTTTCTTT
TRBD2	TRBV15	.	TRBJ2-7	CATSIPSGAAEQYF	TGTGCCACCAGCATCCCTAGCGGGGCTGCCGAGCAGTACTTC
.	TRBV11-3	.	TRBJ2-2	CASSPGSGNTGELFF	TGTGCCAGCAGCCCCGGTAGCGGGAACACCGGGGAGCTGTTTTTT
.	TRBV10-3	once	TRBJ1-2	CAAGPMMKDGYTF	TGTGCCGCGGGGCCGATGATGAAGGATGGCTACACCTTC
.	TRBV30	once	TRBJ2-7	CAWSWRGTLGPYEQYF	TGTGCCTGGAGTTGGAGAGGGACCCTAGGGCCCTACGAGCAGTACTTC
TRBD1	TRBV5-1	.	TRBJ2-7	CASSPTGTGTYEQYF	TGCGCCAGCAGCCCCACCGGGACAGGAACCTACGAGCAGTACTTC
.	TRBV9	.	TRBJ1-2	CASSVTGAQSYTF	TGTGCCAGCAGCGTAACCGGGGCCCAAAGCTACACCTTC
.	TRBV2	.	TRBJ1-2	CASSGGQMNYGYTF	TGTGCCAGCAGTGGAGGACAGATGAACTATGGCTACACCTTC
.	TRBV9	.	TRBJ1-3	CASSPPSSGNTIYF	TGTGCCAGCAGCCCCCCTAGCTCTGGAAACACCATATATTTT
TRBD1	TRBV27	.	TRBJ2-7	CASSIQGNEQYF	TGTGCCAGCAGTATACAGGGGAACGAGCAGTACTTC
TRBD1	TRBV12-5	.	TRBJ2-5	CASAMGQPGGETQYF	TGTGCTAGTGCTATGGGACAGCCTGGAGGAGAGACCCAGTACTTC
.	TRBV6-5	once	TRBJ1-2	CASSRGYGYTF	TGTGCCAGCAGTCGGGGGTATGGCTACACCTTC
.	TRBV28	.	TRBJ1-1	CASSGALSTEAFF	TGTGCCAGCAGCGGGGCCCTGAGCACTGAAGCTTTCTTT
.	TRBV6-1	.	TRBJ1-5	CASSEWAGGGGNQPQHF	TGTGCCAGCAGTGAATGGGCAGGTGGCGGTGGCAATCAGCCCCAGCATTTT
.	TRBV10-3	.	TRBJ2-1	CAISPGPNVNEQFF	TGTGCCATCAGTCCTGGGCCAAACGTCAATGAGCAGTTCTTC
.	TRBV5-4	.	TRBJ1-5	CASSFGGGDGNQPQHF	TGTGCCAGCAGCTTTGGGGGTGGCGACGGCAATCAGCCCCAGCATTTT
.	TRBV6-4	.	TRBJ1-6	CASSDPHMRGRISSPLHF	TGTGCCAGCAGTGACCCACACATGCGGGGGAGGATTTCGTCACCCCTCCACTTT
TRBD1	TRBV10-3	.	TRBJ2-7	CAISEVSGQGFYEQYF	TGTGCCATCAGTGAGGTTTCGGGACAGGGGTTTTACGAGCAGTACTTC
.	TRBV4-3	.	TRBJ2-7	CASSLGSGGRYEQYF	TGCGCCAGCAGCCTTGGGTCTGGGGGTAGGTACGAGCAGTACTTC
.	TRBV30	.	TRBJ1-3	CGSGLSGNTIYF	TGTGGATCCGGTCTATCGGGAAACACCATATATTTT